The subject of this entry is one T cell receptor beta chain. Germline and junction disagree at one end, which may indicate a read error. These data come from a study of blood T cell repertoires in COVID-19. As for the study in general: Some COVID-19 samples were acute and others convalescent; all came from the United States, Italy and Spain. T cells, B-cell-depleted T cells, or PBMCs supplied cDNA or gDNA.

Source study methods: It was from reference gene primer amplification that nucleated cell counts were estimated. Here immunoSEQ multiplex PCR was the method, and the copy in TCRdb shows in-frame clones only, minus some. The D gene and trimming were derived from the DNA, and the V and J assignments and clone size from that table. In the table there are more than 110,000 clones, almost 85% of which are singletons. The sequence derives from a man aged 50-59 years with acute or convalescent COVID-19. Input material: peripheral blood.

The CDR3 loop reads CASSLDQGSGNTIYF. The DNA for the CDR3 is TGTGCTAGCAGCTTAGACCAGGGGTCGGGAAACACCATATATTTT. The chain recombines TRBV7-7 with TRBJ1-3; tentatively, D is TRBD1 (6 bases). Germline V gene data show CDR1 as SSHAT and CDR2 as FNYEAQ (reference sequence). The CDR3 extends over 15 amino acids.